This T cell receptor beta chain was recovered during a study of type 1 regulatory T cells. At the level of the study: An in vitro protocol generated T-allo10, a Tr1-enriched, alloantigen-specific CD4 T cell product.

This clonotype was picked up a small number of times. Its target is unknown. TCRdb itself ran the reads through MiXCR, one entry per CDR3 protein. The table lists around 69,000 distinct CDR3 sequences, around 60% of them singletons, with 7.6% in the top ten. Trimming removed 0 bases from V and 3 bases from J; junction bases left unmatched: 7. Germline lookup yields CDR1 SGHRS and CDR2 YFSETQ. There are 16 residues in the CDR3. The source material was cultured T cells, either the whole culture or a sorted T cell fraction (not recorded which). The subset denotes: Tr1-enriched cell product generated in vitro against host alloantigens. This sequence joins TRBV5-1 and TRBJ2-7; 9 bases are a match to TRBD2. This TCR was recovered from a human donor in good health. CDR3 amino acids: CASSLAGASGNYEQYF. CDR3 DNA sequence: TGCGCCAGCAGCTTGGCTGGGGCTAGCGGGAACTACGAGCAGTACTTC.